This T cell receptor beta chain was identified in a study of blood T cell repertoires in COVID-19. Study information: Acute and convalescent COVID-19 samples came from the United States, Italy and Spain. The cDNA or gDNA used as material had been derived from T cells, B-cell-depleted T cells, or PBMCs.

Germline CDR1 reads SGHAT; CDR2 reads FQNNGV. CDR3 length equals 16 residues. The junction had 7 bases not matched to a gene; V was cut back by 1 base and J by 8 bases. Per the authors' pipeline: Amplification of reference gene primers provided the estimated nucleated cell counts. Profiled with immunoSEQ multiplex PCR; TCRdb holds only in-frame clones, not every one. That table supplies the V and J calls and clone size; D and trimming were determined from the DNA. Here the sample spans about 68,000 clones, 75% to 90% being singletons. The chain couples TRBV11-2 to TRBJ2-1, with TRBD2 matching 11 bases. The sequencing input was peripheral blood. The TCR sequence derives from a man aged 45-60 years with acute or convalescent COVID-19. The CDR3 DNA follows: TGTGCCAGCAGCTTAGCTCAACTAGCGGGAGCCCATGAGCAGTTCTTC. Translating it yields CASSLAQLAGAHEQFF.